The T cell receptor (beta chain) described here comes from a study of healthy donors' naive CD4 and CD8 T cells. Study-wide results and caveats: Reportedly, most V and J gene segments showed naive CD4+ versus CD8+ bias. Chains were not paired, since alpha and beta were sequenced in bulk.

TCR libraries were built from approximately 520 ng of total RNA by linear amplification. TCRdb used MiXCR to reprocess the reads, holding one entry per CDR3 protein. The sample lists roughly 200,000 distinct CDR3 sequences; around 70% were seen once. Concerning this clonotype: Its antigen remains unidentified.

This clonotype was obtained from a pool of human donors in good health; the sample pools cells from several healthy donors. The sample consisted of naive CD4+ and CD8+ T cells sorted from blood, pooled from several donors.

The CDR3 is CASSAPGGTGETQYF. Here the CDR3 DNA reads TGTGCCAGCAGCGCACCTGGAGGGACGGGGGAGACCCAGTACTTC. The chain joins TRBV7-2 to TRBJ2-5; D might be TRBD2 (6 bases). The CDR3 contains 15 residues. Germline lookup yields CDR1 SGHTA and CDR2 FQGNSA. Trimming removed 5 bases at V and 5 bases at J, with 18 bases between.